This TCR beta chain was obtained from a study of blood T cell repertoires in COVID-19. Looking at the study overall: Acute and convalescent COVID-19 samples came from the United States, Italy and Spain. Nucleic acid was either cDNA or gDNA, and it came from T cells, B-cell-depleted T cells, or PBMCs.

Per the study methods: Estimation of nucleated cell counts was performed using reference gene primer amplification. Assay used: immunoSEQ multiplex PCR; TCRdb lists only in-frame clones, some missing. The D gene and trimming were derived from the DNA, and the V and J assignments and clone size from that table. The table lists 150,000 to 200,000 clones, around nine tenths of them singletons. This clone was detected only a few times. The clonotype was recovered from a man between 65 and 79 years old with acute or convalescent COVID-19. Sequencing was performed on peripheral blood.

The CDR3 loop is CASNSFSEKANTGELFF. CDR3 coding DNA: TGTGCCAGCAACAGCTTCAGTGAGAAAGCGAACACCGGGGAGCTGTTTTTT. The chain couples TRBV7-3 to TRBJ2-2; D remains unclear. Per germline, CDR1 SGHTA and CDR2 FQGTGA. There are 17 residues in the CDR3. V gave up 7 bases and J gave up 0 bases, with 18 bases separating them.